Listed below are T cell receptor beta chains from one sample, sequenced in a study of cytomegalovirus exposure and HLA in healthy donors. Assay: immunoSEQ multiplex PCR; the TCRdb copy retains only in-frame clones and omits some. This sample has 150,000 to 200,000 clones, with around 77% found just once. The material sequenced was PBMCs. These receptors all come from a man aged 55-75 years in good health and CMV-seronegative. CDR3s include the opening cysteine and the closing phenylalanine or tryptophan. A D gene is named only where the DNA matches it firmly. Rows give clone size only sometimes, using once, few, many, or a class for an expanded clone.

V gene,clone size,D gene,J gene,CDR3 protein,CDR3 DNA
TRBV27,NA,NA,TRBJ1-6,CASSFRTVNSPLHF,TGTGCCAGCAGTTTTAGGACAGTGAATTCACCCCTCCACTTT
TRBV28,NA,NA,TRBJ2-7,CASIGVHPSYEQYF,TGTGCCAGCATAGGGGTCCACCCCTCCTACGAGCAGTACTTC
TRBV5-8,few,TRBD1,TRBJ1-2,CASIGLRDRDYGYTF,TGTGCCAGCATAGGCCTCCGGGACAGGGACTATGGCTACACCTTC
TRBV10-3,NA,TRBD1,TRBJ1-5,CAISEPTGSNQPQHF,TGTGCCATCAGTGAGCCGACAGGGAGCAATCAGCCCCAGCATTTT
TRBV7-2,NA,TRBD2,TRBJ2-3,CASSLGRTSGRGQYF,TGTGCCAGCAGCCTCGGACGGACTAGCGGGAGAGGGCAGTATTTT
TRBV27,few,NA,TRBJ2-7,CASTATGILSYEQYF,TGTGCCAGCACCGCGACGGGGATACTCTCCTACGAGCAGTACTTC
TRBV5-6,NA,NA,TRBJ1-1,CASSLWAGETTEAFF,TGTGCCAGCAGCTTGTGGGCGGGAGAAACGACTGAAGCTTTCTTT
TRBV6-5,NA,TRBD2,TRBJ2-7,CASSYGVAGVSYEQYF,TGTGCCAGCAGTTACGGGGTAGCGGGAGTATCCTACGAGCAGTACTTC
TRBV10-3,NA,TRBD1,TRBJ2-3,CAIRVTGEGTDTQYF,TGTGCCATCAGGGTGACAGGGGAAGGGACAGATACGCAGTATTTT
TRBV5-1,NA,NA,TRBJ2-2,CASSLDLLSGELFF,TGCGCCAGCAGCTTGGATCTCCTTTCCGGGGAGCTGTTTTTT
TRBV7-2,NA,TRBD1,TRBJ1-2,CASSQRTGGEISYGYTF,TGTGCCAGCAGCCAGCGGACAGGGGGCGAGATTAGCTATGGCTACACCTTC
TRBV4-3,NA,NA,TRBJ2-3,CASSQGGATGRDTQYF,TGCGCCAGCAGCCAGGGCGGGGCGACTGGGCGGGATACGCAGTATTTT
TRBV4-1,NA,TRBD1,TRBJ1-2,CASSHEPGQGFLISYGYTF,TGCGCCAGCAGCCACGAGCCCGGACAGGGGTTTTTGATATCATATGGCTACACCTTC
TRBV5-6,NA,NA,TRBJ2-1,CASSLKGAYSYNEQFF,TGTGCCAGCAGCTTGAAAGGGGCGTATTCGTACAATGAGCAGTTCTTC
TRBV5-4,NA,NA,TRBJ1-2,CASSLAGNYGYTF,TGTGCCAGCAGCTTGGCGGGTAACTATGGCTACACCTTC
TRBV18,NA,NA,TRBJ2-2,CASSPLQTSYGELFF,TGTGCCAGCTCCCCTCTCCAGACTAGTTACGGGGAGCTGTTTTTT
TRBV6-5,NA,NA,TRBJ1-4,CASSYRAGREKLFF,TGTGCCAGCAGTTACAGGGCCGGGAGGGAAAAACTGTTTTTT
TRBV15,NA,NA,TRBJ1-3,CATSRDPAASSGNTIYF,TGTGCCACCAGCAGAGATCCGGCGGCTAGCTCTGGAAACACCATATATTTT
TRBV6-6,NA,TRBD1,TRBJ2-1,CASRKGQEDNEQFF,TGTGCCAGCAGGAAAGGACAGGAGGACAATGAGCAGTTCTTC
TRBV6-4,NA,NA,TRBJ1-1,CASSQGSDTEAFF,TGTGCCAGCAGTCAGGGGAGCGACACTGAAGCTTTCTTT
TRBV6-4,NA,TRBD2,TRBJ2-1,CASSDRASGVYNEQFF,TGTGCCAGCAGTGACAGGGCTAGCGGGGTGTACAATGAGCAGTTCTTC
TRBV4-3,NA,TRBD2,TRBJ2-4,CASSQGTSGIGNIQYF,TGCGCCAGCAGCCAAGGGACTAGCGGGATAGGGAACATTCAGTACTTC
TRBV7-9,few,NA,TRBJ2-3,CSAVQGSTDTQYF,TGTTCCGCCGTACAGGGAAGCACAGATACGCAGTATTTT
TRBV6-6,NA,NA,TRBJ1-2,CASSTAGLSYGYTF,TGTGCCAGCAGCACCGCGGGGTTGTCCTATGGCTACACCTTC
TRBV28,NA,TRBD1,TRBJ2-3,CASHPDRGTSTDTQYF,TGTGCCAGCCACCCGGACAGGGGAACTAGCACAGATACGCAGTATTTT